These 5 T cell receptor beta chains were all obtained from the same sample, sequenced in a study of beta chain features in type 1 diabetes (dated by TCRdb to the late 2010s). The library was prepared using the immunoSEQ multiplex PCR assay. The High Capacity cDNA Reverse Transcription Kit was used to reverse transcribe all of the isolated RNA, meaning that expressed TCRB transcripts were what got sequenced. The table comes from immuneACCESS by way of TCRdb, which keeps in-frame sequences with V and J called. Part of the clones is missing from these tables; in studies checked, under half for an unresolved V gene and the rest for unknown reasons. This sample gives 450,000 to 600,000 clones in total; around 30% of them show up just once. The leading ten clones occupy around 0.065% of the sample. The sample comprised naive CD4+ T cells from blood. The cell subset or site label of this sample denotes: true naive CD4+ T cells. These TCRs come from a man between 18 and 29 years old in good health.

The J gene is TRBJ1-2, the V gene TRBV6-1, with 7 bases fitting TRBD1. With V trimmed by 2 bases and J by 5 bases, 11 bases remained unmatched. The CDR3 is 16 amino acids. Germline CDR1 and CDR2: MNHNS and SASEGT. Here the CDR3 reads CASSEPNRQGLYGYTF. For the CDR3, the DNA is TGTGCCAGCAGTGAACCCAACCGACAGGGCCTATATGGCTACACCTTC.

This clone was counted only a few times. In DNA form, the CDR3 reads TGTGCCAGCAGCCAAGGCGGGAACACTGAAGCTTTCTTT. Protein: CASSQGGNTEAFF. The chain carries TRBV4-2 and TRBJ1-1, with D hard to call. This CDR3 comprises 13 residues. Trimming took 1 base from V and 1 from J, leaving 4 bases between them. Germline V gene sequence: CDR1 LGHNA, CDR2 YNFKEQ.

The CDR3 here is CAWSRGLAGTDTQYF. In DNA, the CDR3 is TGTGCCTGGAGTAGAGGACTAGCGGGCACAGATACGCAGTATTTT. The V call is TRBV30, the J call TRBJ2-3; TRBD2 matches at 10 bases. Germline CDR1 reads GTSNPN; CDR2 reads SVGIG (reference sequence). The CDR3 consists of 15 residues. Trimming took 2 bases from V and 1 from J; bases not matched to a gene: 3.

This clone turned up a few times. V gene TRBV7-8 combines with J gene TRBJ2-7, with a tentative D call TRBD2 (5 bases). Per the germline V gene, CDR1 is SGHVS and CDR2 is FQNEAQ. The CDR3 consists of 15 residues. V was pared by 1 base and J by 2 bases, with 12 bases between. CDR3 bases: TGTGCCAGCAGCTTAGGTCGTTCGGGAACCTACGAGCAGTACTTC. It codes for CASSLGRSGTYEQYF.

This CDR3 is CASSLVGGSTYEQYF. The DNA of the CDR3 is TGTGCCAGCAGCTTAGTAGGGGGGTCCACCTACGAGCAGTACTTC. The J gene is TRBJ2-7, the V gene TRBV7-2; tentatively, D is TRBD1 or TRBD2 (6 bases each). Germline V lookup: CDR1 SGHTA, CDR2 FQGNSA. The germline V and J ends were trimmed by 1 base and 2 bases, with 12 bases remaining between them. The CDR3 extends over 15 amino acids.